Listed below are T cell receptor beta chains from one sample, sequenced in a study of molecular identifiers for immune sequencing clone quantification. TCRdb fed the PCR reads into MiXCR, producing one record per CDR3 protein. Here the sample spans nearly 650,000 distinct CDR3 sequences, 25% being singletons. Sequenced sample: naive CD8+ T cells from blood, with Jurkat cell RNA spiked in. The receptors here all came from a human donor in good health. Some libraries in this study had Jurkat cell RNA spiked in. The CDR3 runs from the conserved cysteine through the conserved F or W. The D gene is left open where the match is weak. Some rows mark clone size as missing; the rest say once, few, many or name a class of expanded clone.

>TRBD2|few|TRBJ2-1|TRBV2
TGTGCCAGCAGCGGGGATCTAGCGGGAGGGTACAATGAGCAGTTCTTC
CASSGDLAGGYNEQFF
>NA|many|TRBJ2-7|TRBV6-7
TGTGCCAGCAGTTACTCGGGACAAATATACGAGCAGTACTTC
CASSYSGQIYEQYF
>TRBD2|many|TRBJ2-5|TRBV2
TGTGCCAGCAGAGCCCCGGGAGGGCCGATCGAGGAGACCCAGTACTTC
CASRAPGGPIEETQYF
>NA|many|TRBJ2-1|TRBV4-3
TGCGCCAGCAGCCAGGGGGTAGGGAAGGTCAATGAGCAGTTCTTC
CASSQGVGKVNEQFF
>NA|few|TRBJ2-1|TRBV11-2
TGTGCCAGCAGCTTAGACCCAATAGAGCAGTTCTTC
CASSLDPIEQFF
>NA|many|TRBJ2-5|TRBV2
TGTGCCAGCAGTGACCGGGACGGATCAGAGACCCAGTACTTC
CASSDRDGSETQYF
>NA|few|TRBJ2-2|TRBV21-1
TGTGCCAGCACCATCGTTGGACAGGGGAGGCCTCCATCGAACACCGGGGAGCTGTTTTTT
CASTIVGQGRPPSNTGELFF
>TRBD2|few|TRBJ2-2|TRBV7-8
TGTGCCAGCAGCTTAAATCCTACTAGCGGGGGGCCAACCGGGGAGCTGTTTTTT
CASSLNPTSGGPTGELFF
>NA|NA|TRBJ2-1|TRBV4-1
TGCGCCAGCAGCCAAGGGACTACAGTAGGTGAGCAGTTCTTC
CASSQGTTVGEQFF
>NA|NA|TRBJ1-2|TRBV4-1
TGCGCCAGCAGCCCCCCCAGCCCCAATTATGGCTACACCTTC
CASSPPSPNYGYTF
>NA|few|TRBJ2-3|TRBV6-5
TGTGCCAGCAGTACCTACAGCGGCTACAGCACCACAGATACGCAGTATTTT
CASSTYSGYSTTDTQYF
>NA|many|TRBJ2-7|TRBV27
TGTGCCAGCAGCTCGGCTAGCTACGAGCAGTACTTC
CASSSASYEQYF
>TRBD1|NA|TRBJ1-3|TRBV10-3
TGTGCCATCAGTGGGACAGGGGGCACTGGAAACACCATATATTTT
CAISGTGGTGNTIYF
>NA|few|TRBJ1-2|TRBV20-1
TGCAGTGCGGGTCAGCCATCAAACTATGGCTACACCTTC
CSAGQPSNYGYTF
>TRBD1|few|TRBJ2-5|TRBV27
TGTGCCAGTTCCGGGACAGAGAAAAAAGAGACCCAGTACTTC
CASSGTEKKETQYF
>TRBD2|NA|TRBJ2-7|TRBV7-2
TGTGCCAGCAGCCCCCCCCCTAGCGGACCCTACGAGCAGTACTTC
CASSPPPSGPYEQYF
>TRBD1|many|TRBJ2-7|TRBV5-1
TGCGCCAGCAGCGGGGGGACAGGGGTCTACGAGCAGTACTTC
CASSGGTGVYEQYF
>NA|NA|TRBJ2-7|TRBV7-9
TGTGCCAGCAGCTGGGCGATGGACTACGAGCAGTACTTC
CASSWAMDYEQYF
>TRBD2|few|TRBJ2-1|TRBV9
TGTGCCAGCAGCGTAGCTAGCGGGGGGGCGAGGGAGCAGTTCTTC
CASSVASGGAREQFF
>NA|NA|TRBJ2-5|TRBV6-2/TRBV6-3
TGTGCCAGCAACCCAAAGTTGTACCAAGAGACCCAGTACTTC
CASNPKLYQETQYF
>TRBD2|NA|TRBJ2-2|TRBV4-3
TGCGCCAGCAGCCAAGATTCTACTAGCGGGATCGGGGAGCTGTTTTTT
CASSQDSTSGIGELFF
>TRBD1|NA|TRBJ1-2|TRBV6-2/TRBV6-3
TGTGCCAGCAGTCCCGGGACAGAGCGCAACTATGGCTACACCTTC
CASSPGTERNYGYTF
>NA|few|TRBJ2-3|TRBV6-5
TGTGCCAGCAGTTACATCGTGGGGGGAATCACAGATACGCAGTATTTT
CASSYIVGGITDTQYF